A single sample is the source of the 30 T cell receptor beta chains below, sequenced in a study of a mutant IDH1 vaccine in newly diagnosed glioma. Regarding time point: week 23, last vaccination. The content of each vaccine dose was 300 ug of mutant IDH1 20-mer peptide, and topical imiquimod accompanied it. Sequencing was performed with immunoSEQ multiplex PCR; in TCRdb, only in-frame clones are kept and a portion is missing. The profile shows tens of thousands of clones, under 90% of them singletons. These TCRs are of unknown antigen specificity. Source: PBMCs, taken from a glioma patient whose treatment included an IDH1 peptide vaccine. The source is a man in his forties with glioma.

A note on this clone: This CDR3 is also generated by other DNA sequences in the sample. V usage is TRBV5-1 and J usage is TRBJ2-5; D is unclear. This CDR3 is built from 13 residues. V was shortened by 2 bases and J by 4 bases, with 9 bases between the two germline ends. Germline lookup yields CDR1 SGHRS and CDR2 YFSETQ. The CDR3 coding sequence is TGCGCCAGCAGCTTAGGTGGCGGAGAGACCCAGTACTTC. Residues: CASSLGGGETQYF.

The V gene is TRBV15, the J gene TRBJ2-6; D not resolved. The V and J ends lost 5 bases and 3 bases respectively, with 5 bases between them. This CDR3 is 13 amino acids long. Germline V gene data show CDR1 as LNHNV and CDR2 as YYDKDF (reference sequence). This CDR3 is CATSSIGANVLTF. Here the CDR3 DNA reads TGTGCCACCAGCTCCATTGGGGCCAACGTCCTGACTTTC. The entire variable domain, with the rest obtained from reference TRBV15 and TRBJ2-6, is as follows: DAMVIQNPRYQVTQFGKPVTLSCSQTLNHNVMYWYQQKSSQAPKLLFHYYDKDFNNEADTPDNFQSRRPNTSFCFLDIRSPGLGDTAMYLCATSSIGANVLTFGAGSRLTVL.

Here the CDR3 reads CASTLLLAPNTEAFF. The CDR3 DNA is TGTGCCAGCACCCTACTACTGGCCCCGAACACTGAAGCTTTCTTT. The genes are TRBV6-6 and TRBJ1-1; D remains unclear. The CDR3 spans 15 residues. Trimming pared 7 bases from V and 1 base from J, leaving 16 bases between. From germline, CDR1 is MNHNY and CDR2 SVGAGI (reference sequence).

V gene TRBV5-1 combines with J gene TRBJ2-7; 15 nucleotides align to TRBD2. The CDR3 loop spans 17 amino acids. Trimming took 6 bases from V and 0 from J; bases not matched to a gene: 7. Germline assignment: CDR1 SGHRS and CDR2 YFSETQ. CDR3 DNA sequence: TGCGCCAGCATGCCCGGACTAGCGGGGGGGTACTCCTACGAGCAGTACTTC. It codes for CASMPGLAGGYSYEQYF.

The gene calls are TRBV6-5 and TRBJ1-1; D is perhaps TRBD1 (6 bases). CDR1 MNHEY and CDR2 SVGAGI come from the germline V gene. Trimming removed 0 bases at V and 4 bases at J, with 15 bases between. The CDR3 sequence is 16 residues long. CDR3 DNA sequence: TGTGCCAGCAGTTACTCGCGGGGGCCGGCGAGCACTGAAGCTTTCTTT. The encoded protein is CASSYSRGPASTEAFF.

The V and J genes are TRBV7-8 and TRBJ2-7; D may be TRBD1 or TRBD2 (6 bases each). Germline-derived CDR1 and CDR2 are SGHVS and FQNEAQ. The CDR3 totals 15 residues. V lost 0 bases and J lost 0, with 9 bases in between. DNA for the CDR3: TGTGCCAGCAGCTTAGCGGGGGGCAGCTCCTACGAGCAGTACTTC. It yields the protein CASSLAGGSSYEQYF. Complete variable domain (other parts from reference TRBV7-8 and TRBJ2-7): GAGVSQSPRYKVAKRGQDVALRCDPISGHVSLFWYQQALGQGPEFLTYFQNEAQLDKSGLPSDRFFAERPEGSVSTLKIQRTQQEDSAVYLCASSLAGGSSYEQYFGPGTRLTVT.

The chain joins TRBV25-1 to TRBJ2-1, with D unclear. The length of the CDR3 is 11 residues. Germline V gives CDR1 MGHDK, CDR2 SYGVNS. Trimming pared 1 base from V and 10 bases from J, leaving 5 bases between. Here the CDR3 reads CASSESFEQFF. For the CDR3, the DNA is TGTGCCAGCAGTGAATCCTTCGAGCAGTTCTTC. The whole variable domain, remainder taken from reference TRBV25-1 and TRBJ2-1, is EADIYQTPRYLVIGTGKKITLECSQTMGHDKMYWYQQDPGMELHLIHYSYGVNSTEKGDLSSESTVSRIRTEHFPLTLESARPSHTSQYLCASSESFEQFFGPGTRLTVL.

V is TRBV5-4 and J is TRBJ2-5; 9 bases map to TRBD2. The CDR3 sequence is 15 residues long. J was trimmed by 5 bases and V by 4 bases; bases with no gene match: 9. Per the germline V gene, CDR1 is SGHNT and CDR2 is YYREEE (reference sequence). The CDR3 spells CASSASGGPLETQYF. CDR3 DNA sequence: TGTGCCAGCAGCGCGAGCGGGGGGCCCCTCGAGACCCAGTACTTC.

The chain combines TRBV2 with TRBJ2-5; no reliable D call. Germline assignment: CDR1 SNHLY and CDR2 FYNNEI. Trimming cost V 1 base and J 7 bases, with 7 bases left between them. The CDR3 has 12 residues. The CDR3 is CASSEGLTTQYF. The CDR3 DNA reads TGTGCCAGCAGTGAAGGGTTGACGACCCAGTACTTC.

The gene calls are TRBV5-1 and TRBJ2-3; possibly TRBD1 or TRBD2 for D (6 bases each). This CDR3 has 16 amino acids. Per the germline V gene, CDR1 is SGHRS and CDR2 is YFSETQ. The V end was cut by 4 bases, the J end by 0 bases, with 15 bases between. CDR3 sequence reads: CASSTEGGPSTDTQYF. For the CDR3, the DNA is TGCGCCAGCAGCACAGAGGGGGGCCCTAGCACAGATACGCAGTATTTT.

The V and J genes are TRBV9 and TRBJ2-1; the D gene is possibly TRBD2 (5 bases). This CDR3 comprises 13 residues. Trimming stripped 0 bases from V and 9 bases from J, with 10 bases between. The germline CDR1 and CDR2 sequences are SGDLS and YYNGEE. The CDR3 region is CASSVGGGGEQFF. CDR3 sequence (DNA): TGTGCCAGCAGCGTAGGTGGAGGCGGTGAGCAGTTCTTC.

This chain joins TRBV6-5 and TRBJ1-4, with TRBD1 as a possible D gene (6 bases). The CDR3 is 16 residues long. V lost 0 bases to trimming and J lost 8 bases, with 16 bases between them. Germline values: CDR1 MNHEY, CDR2 SVGAGI. The CDR3 region has the DNA TGTGCCAGCAGTTACTCAGGGAACAGGGCACCAGAAAAACTGTTTTTT. It codes for CASSYSGNRAPEKLFF.

The chain joins TRBV19 to TRBJ2-3, with 8 nucleotides matching TRBD2. Looked up from germline, CDR1 is LNHDA and CDR2 is SQIVND (reference sequence). The J segment lost 2 bases and the V segment lost 5 bases, leaving 6 bases of the junction unmatched. This CDR3 is 15 amino acids long. CDR3 coding DNA: TGTGCCAGTAGTTTAATAGCGGGGTTCACAGATACGCAGTATTTT. Translation gives CASSLIAGFTDTQYF.

The chain is built from TRBV7-2 and TRBJ2-3; tentative D call: TRBD2 (6 bases). This CDR3 has 15 amino acids. Trimming shortened V by 2 bases and J by 1 base, and 10 bases separated the two germline ends. Looked up from germline, CDR1 is SGHTA and CDR2 is FQGNSA. The CDR3 nucleotides are TGTGCCAGCAGCTTATTCGGGGGAGGCACAGATACGCAGTATTTT. This sequence encodes CASSLFGGGTDTQYF.

V is TRBV9 and J is TRBJ2-2, with D unclear. CDR1 and CDR2 from the germline V gene are SGDLS and YYNGEE. The CDR3 totals 14 residues. V gave up 3 bases and J gave up 6 bases, with 12 bases separating them. CDR3 region: CASSGSLVAGELFF. CDR3 coding DNA: TGTGCCAGCAGCGGTAGCCTTGTGGCCGGGGAGCTGTTTTTT.

The V and J genes are TRBV6-5 and TRBJ1-2, with a possible D match to TRBD1 (5 bases). The length of the CDR3 is 14 residues. The V and J ends lost 6 bases and 6 bases respectively, with 17 bases between them. Germline assignment: CDR1 MNHEY and CDR2 SVGAGI. The DNA for the CDR3 is TGTGCCAGCAGGGGAGGGGTGGTGGGGGATGGCTACACCTTC. Protein sequence: CASRGGVVGDGYTF.

The chain uses TRBV28 and TRBJ1-1; D is possibly TRBD1 (6 bases). Trimming pared 5 bases from V and 11 bases from J, leaving 21 bases between. This CDR3 comprises 14 residues. CDR1 is MDHEN, CDR2 SYDVKM, per germline. The CDR3 DNA follows: TGTGCCAGCAGTACATCAGGGGCCTCAAGGAGGGCTTTCTTT. This gives the protein CASSTSGASRRAFF.

In its sample, this clone was seen once. The CDR3 bases are TGCGCCAGCAGTACCTTAGACCTGGACCAGGGGCGGTACGAGCAGTACTTC. As protein: CASSTLDLDQGRYEQYF. The V and J genes are TRBV10-2 and TRBJ2-7, with a weak D call TRBD1 (6 bases). Germline CDR1 and CDR2: WSHSY and SAAADI. The length of the CDR3 is 17 residues. V was pared by 5 bases and J by 4 bases, with 24 bases between.

Note on this clone: This likely comes from a read error, as the CDR3 has no conserved phenylalanine or tryptophan at its end. The DNA is omitted, as the CDR3 cannot be located on it reliably, and the CDR3 follows TCRdb's listing. This chain uses TRBV23-1 with TRBJ2-7; the table's TRBD2 call for D was not verified on the DNA. TRBV23-1 is an ORF, and what it does is uncertain. Inclusive of both ends, the CDR3 amounts to 15 amino acids. CDR3 region: CASSQSGTSGGPISS.

The chain uses TRBV19 and TRBJ1-2, with 12 bases matching TRBD1. Germline-derived CDR1 and CDR2 are LNHDA and SQIVND (reference sequence). V gave up 5 bases and J gave up 4 bases; unmatched junction bases: 5. CDR3 length equals 15 residues. Here the CDR3 DNA reads TGTGCCAGTAGTGATGGGACAGGGGGCGTCTATGGCTACACCTTC. Translated, it gives CASSDGTGGVYGYTF.

On this clone: The junction differs from germline at one of its ends, possibly a read error. The CDR3 DNA reads TGTGCCAGCAGCGGGGGGGGCCCTCTCTACGATGAGCAGTTCTTC. Its translation: CASSGGGPLYDEQFF. J is TRBJ2-1 and V is TRBV5-4, with D possibly TRBD2 on 7 matching bases. The CDR3 has 15 amino acids. Germline V gene sequence: CDR1 SGHNT, CDR2 YYREEE (reference sequence).

CDR3 loop: CASAQALIDDRFSNQPQHF. In nucleotides, the CDR3 is TGTGCCAGCGCCCAAGCCCTGATTGATGACAGGTTTAGCAATCAGCCCCAGCATTTT. The gene calls are TRBV7-9 and TRBJ1-5; TRBD1 might be the D (6 bases). The CDR3 extends over 19 amino acids. The germline V gene has CDR1 SEHNR and CDR2 FQNEAQ (reference sequence). Trimming pared 8 bases from V and 0 bases from J, leaving 26 bases between.

CDR3 bases: TGTGCCACGTCTCGAATAGGGGGGACAGATACGCAGTATTTT. Residues: CATSRIGGTDTQYF. V gene TRBV6-5 combines with J gene TRBJ2-3; D is perhaps TRBD1 or TRBD2 (6 bases each). V was cut by 10 bases and J by 3 bases, with 17 bases left in between. CDR1 and CDR2 from the germline V gene are MNHEY and SVGAGI. The CDR3 extends over 14 amino acids.

The J gene is TRBJ2-6, the V gene TRBV10-1; no reliable D call. This CDR3 is built from 16 residues. Germline CDR1 reads WNHNN; CDR2 reads SYGVQD (reference sequence). Trimming pared 0 bases from V and 0 bases from J, leaving 6 bases between. The CDR3, as DNA: TGCGCCAGCAGTGAGTCAGGCCGCTCTGGGGCCAACGTCCTGACTTTC. This codes for CASSESGRSGANVLTF.

For the CDR3, the DNA is TGCGCCAGCAGCTTGGGTCAGAACGCAGATACGCAGTATTTT. Translating gives CASSLGQNADTQYF. This sequence joins TRBV5-1 and TRBJ2-3; D is uncertain. The germline V gene has CDR1 SGHRS and CDR2 YFSETQ. The CDR3 sequence is 14 residues long. Deletions cut 0 bases from V and 4 bases from J, with 9 bases between.

V and J are TRBV29-1 and TRBJ1-5; tentatively, D is TRBD1 (6 bases). The CDR3 runs 13 residues. Trimming pared 3 bases from V and 7 bases from J, leaving 13 bases between. In germline, CDR1 is SQVTM, CDR2 ANQGSEA. The CDR3 DNA sequence: TGCAGCGTTGATTTGGGGGCCGGGCAGCCCCAGCATTTT. Protein product: CSVDLGAGQPQHF.

The chain employs TRBV5-6 and TRBJ2-1, with 8 nucleotides matching TRBD1. There are 13 residues in the CDR3. After removal of 7 bases from V and 12 bases from J, the junction contained 12 bases not matched to a gene. CDR1 is SGHDT, CDR2 YYEEEE, per germline. CDR3 in amino acids: CASSRPGTGRQFF. As DNA, the CDR3 is TGTGCCAGCTCCCGTCCCGGGACAGGAAGGCAGTTCTTC.

V and J are TRBV6-5 and TRBJ2-5, with D possibly being TRBD1 (7 bases). This CDR3 contains 16 residues. With 2 bases removed from V and 0 bases from J, the gap between germline ends came to 13 bases. CDR1 and CDR2 (germline): MNHEY, SVGAGI. The CDR3 nucleotides are TGTGCCAGCAGTTACAGGGCAGGGGGGTACCAAGAGACCCAGTACTTC. Protein: CASSYRAGGYQETQYF.

The rearrangement links TRBV7-9 to TRBJ2-2, with TRBD1 identical over 7 bases. The CDR3 consists of 16 residues. Germline V CDR1 and CDR2: SEHNR, FQNEAQ (reference sequence). With V trimmed by 5 bases and J by 5 bases, 11 bases remained unmatched. The CDR3 DNA follows: TGTGCCAGCAGCCCCCCAAGACAGGGACGGACCGGGGAGCTGTTTTTT. Translated: CASSPPRQGRTGELFF.

This clone was counted a single time. The J gene is TRBJ2-7, the V gene TRBV6-5; D perhaps matches TRBD1 (7 bases). CDR1 is MNHEY, CDR2 SVGAGI, per germline. The CDR3 covers 16 residues. Trimming removed 0 bases from V and 1 base from J, with 13 bases in between. The chain's CDR3 is CASSYSAGGFSYEQYF. In nucleotides, the CDR3 is TGTGCCAGCAGTTACTCAGCAGGGGGGTTTTCCTACGAGCAGTACTTC.